The entry below gives a single T cell receptor (beta chain) sequence along with its context. Assay used: immunoSEQ multiplex PCR; TCRdb lists only in-frame clones, some missing. The table lists about 35,000 clones, around four fifths of them singletons. The CDR3 totals 17 residues. CDR1 is SGHRS and CDR2 is YFSETQ in the germline V gene. Losses at the gene ends were 3 bases for V and 1 base for J; bases not matched to a gene: 8. This entry is derived from a study of OX40 agonist ivuxolimab in advanced cancers. The source is an adult with an advanced solid tumor such as melanoma, head and neck, liver or kidney cancer. The sequenced sample was CD4+ or CD8+ T cells sorted from blood, obtained in a trial of the OX40 agonist ivuxolimab. The rearrangement joins TRBV5-1 to TRBJ2-5; 11 nucleotides agree with TRBD2. In DNA form, the CDR3 reads TGCGCCAGCAGCTGGGCCCTCGGGACTAGCGGCCAAGAGACCCAGTACTTC. It encodes CASSWALGTSGQETQYF.